These 14 T cell receptor beta chains share one sample of origin, sequenced in a study of blood T cell repertoires in COVID-19. The method was immunoSEQ multiplex PCR; TCRdb's version includes in-frame clones alone and lacks a portion of them. The data show around 400,000 clones, with just over 90% seen just once and about 0.78% held by the top ten. Sequences were obtained from PBMCs or T cells enriched from blood (not recorded which). These receptors came from a woman aged 40 to 50 who had been exposed to COVID-19.

This clone was recorded only once. The chain has TRBV2 and TRBJ1-1; D not certain. Germline V gives CDR1 SNHLY, CDR2 FYNNEI. V lost 4 bases and J lost 4, with 10 bases in between. This CDR3 is 13 amino acids long. The CDR3 region has the DNA TGTGCCAGCAGTGCTGCGGTCGGCACTGAAGCTTTCTTT. Protein sequence: CASSAAVGTEAFF.

The chain is built from TRBV6-1 and TRBJ1-1, with 10 bases that match TRBD1. The length of the CDR3 is 16 residues. The J segment lost 1 base and the V segment lost 4 bases, leaving 6 bases of the junction unmatched. The germline V gene encodes CDR1 MNHNS and CDR2 SASEGT. The CDR3 DNA follows: TGTGCCAGCAGTGGAGGACAGGGGGTCCCGAACACTGAAGCTTTCTTT. Translation: CASSGGQGVPNTEAFF.

The rearrangement links TRBV7-8 to TRBJ1-2; D remains unclear. The CDR3 is 12 amino acids. CDR1 SGHVS and CDR2 FQNEAQ come from the germline V gene. The V end lost 5 bases, the J end lost 3 bases, and 7 bases lay between the germline ends. The CDR3 sequence: CASSSGDYGYTF. The CDR3 DNA is TGTGCCAGCAGCAGCGGGGACTATGGCTACACCTTC. The full variable domain, in which reference TRBV7-8 and TRBJ1-2 provide the parts outside the CDR3, is GAGVSQSPRYKVAKRGQDVALRCDPISGHVSLFWYQQALGQGPEFLTYFQNEAQLDKSGLPSDRFFAERPEGSVSTLKIQRTQQEDSAVYLCASSSGDYGYTFGSGTRLTVV.

This clone appeared once. The rearrangement joins TRBV15 to TRBJ2-1; D is possibly TRBD1 (7 bases). Germline-derived CDR1 and CDR2 are LNHNV and YYDKDF (reference sequence). With 2 bases removed from V and 7 bases from J, the gap between germline ends came to 15 bases. The CDR3 is made up of 15 amino acids. The CDR3 bases are TGTGCCACCAGCAGACAGACAGGGAGGAGGAATGAGCAGTTCTTC. It translates to CATSRQTGRRNEQFF.

The V gene is TRBV21-1, the J gene TRBJ1-2; whether TRBD1, the table's D call, matches the DNA was not checked. TRBV21-1 is classified as a pseudogene. The CDR3 totals 15 residues. CDR3 residues: CASSTTGQGIYGYTF. The CDR3 DNA reads as TGTGCCAGCAGCACAACCGGACAGGGAATCTATGGCTACACCTTC.

V gene TRBV9 combines with J gene TRBJ1-2; 8 bases are a match to TRBD1. V shed 3 bases, J shed 4 bases, and the junction held 5 bases outside the gene matches. Germline lookup yields CDR1 SGDLS and CDR2 YYNGEE. CDR3 length: 14 amino acids. CDR3 sequence: CASSAATGGYGYTF. The DNA of the CDR3 is TGTGCCAGCAGCGCTGCCACAGGGGGCTATGGCTACACCTTC.

This clone showed up just once. The chain couples TRBV15 to TRBJ1-3, with TRBD1 as a possible D gene (6 bases). In germline, CDR1 is LNHNV, CDR2 YYDKDF (reference sequence). The germline V and J ends were trimmed by 5 bases and 3 bases, with 14 bases remaining between them. CDR3 size: 15 residues. CDR3 amino acids: CATSFQGTGGNTIYF. The DNA for the CDR3 is TGTGCCACCAGCTTTCAGGGGACGGGTGGAAACACCATATATTTT.

This chain uses TRBV6-5 with TRBJ2-5, with 8 bases identical to TRBD2. The V segment lost 0 bases and the J segment 2 bases; nucleotides outside the gene matches: 5. This CDR3 contains 16 residues. Germline values: CDR1 MNHEY, CDR2 SVGAGI. The CDR3 coding sequence is TGTGCCAGCAGTTACTCGGGCGGGGGGAAACAAGAGACCCAGTACTTC. Amino acid sequence: CASSYSGGGKQETQYF.

The chain combines TRBV9 with TRBJ2-7; D is unclear. The CDR3 has 18 amino acids. The germline V and J ends were trimmed by 3 bases and 2 bases, with 24 bases remaining between them. Germline V gene data show CDR1 as SGDLS and CDR2 as YYNGEE. The CDR3, as DNA: TGTGCCAGCAGCGGTAGTAGTTCCTCGCCCGAGCAAACCTACGAGCAGTACTTC. Its protein is CASSGSSSSPEQTYEQYF.

The V and J genes are TRBV14 and TRBJ1-1; D might be TRBD1 (5 bases). Trimming took off 5 bases at V and 5 bases at J, with 21 bases between the two ends. This CDR3 region has 16 residues. In germline, CDR1 is SGHDN, CDR2 FVKESK. CDR3 DNA sequence: TGTGCCAGCAGCGAGCGTGGGGAGGGGCTGGGAACTGAAGCTTTCTTT. It codes for CASSERGEGLGTEAFF. Combining the CDR3 with reference TRBV14 and TRBJ1-1 gives the whole variable domain EAGVTQFPSHSVIEKGQTVTLRCDPISGHDNLYWYRRVMGKEIKFLLHFVKESKQDESGMPNNRFLAERTGGTYSTLKVQPAELEDSGVYFCASSERGEGLGTEAFFGQGTRLTVV.

This clone was observed a single time. The V call is TRBV18, the J call TRBJ1-4; D remains unclear. The CDR3 consists of 15 residues. The V gene lost 6 bases and the J gene lost 2 bases, with 13 bases spanning the gap. Germline assignment: CDR1 KGHSH and CDR2 LQKENI. In nucleotides, the CDR3 is TGTGCCAGCTCCCGCAATGCGGGGACTAATGAAAAACTGTTTTTT. Its protein is CASSRNAGTNEKLFF.

This chain uses TRBV24-1 with TRBJ1-4; 7 nucleotides align to TRBD1. Germline V lookup: CDR1 KGHDR, CDR2 SFDVKD. V was clipped by 3 bases and J by 8 bases; unmatched bases: 8. This CDR3 spans 15 amino acids. CDR3 in DNA: TGTGCCACCAGTGATGCCAGGGGGACGAACGAAAAACTGTTTTTT. It translates to CATSDARGTNEKLFF.

The chain combines TRBV5-1 with TRBJ1-2; 8 bases agree with TRBD1. The CDR3 is 16 residues long. From germline, CDR1 is SGHRS and CDR2 YFSETQ. V shed 0 bases and J 1 base; nucleotides not matched to a gene: 5. The CDR3 spells CASSLGTGHSNYGYTF. In DNA form, the CDR3 reads TGCGCCAGCAGCTTGGGGACAGGGCATAGTAACTATGGCTACACCTTC.

The rearrangement uses TRBV12-5 and TRBJ1-2; D remains ambiguous. V lost 3 bases and J 11 bases, leaving 13 bases between the germline ends. The CDR3 totals 12 residues. CDR1 LGHNT and CDR2 FRNRAP come from the germline V gene. This chain's CDR3 is CASGFETTLYTF. The DNA of the CDR3 is TGTGCTAGTGGTTTTGAGACGACACTTTACACCTTC.